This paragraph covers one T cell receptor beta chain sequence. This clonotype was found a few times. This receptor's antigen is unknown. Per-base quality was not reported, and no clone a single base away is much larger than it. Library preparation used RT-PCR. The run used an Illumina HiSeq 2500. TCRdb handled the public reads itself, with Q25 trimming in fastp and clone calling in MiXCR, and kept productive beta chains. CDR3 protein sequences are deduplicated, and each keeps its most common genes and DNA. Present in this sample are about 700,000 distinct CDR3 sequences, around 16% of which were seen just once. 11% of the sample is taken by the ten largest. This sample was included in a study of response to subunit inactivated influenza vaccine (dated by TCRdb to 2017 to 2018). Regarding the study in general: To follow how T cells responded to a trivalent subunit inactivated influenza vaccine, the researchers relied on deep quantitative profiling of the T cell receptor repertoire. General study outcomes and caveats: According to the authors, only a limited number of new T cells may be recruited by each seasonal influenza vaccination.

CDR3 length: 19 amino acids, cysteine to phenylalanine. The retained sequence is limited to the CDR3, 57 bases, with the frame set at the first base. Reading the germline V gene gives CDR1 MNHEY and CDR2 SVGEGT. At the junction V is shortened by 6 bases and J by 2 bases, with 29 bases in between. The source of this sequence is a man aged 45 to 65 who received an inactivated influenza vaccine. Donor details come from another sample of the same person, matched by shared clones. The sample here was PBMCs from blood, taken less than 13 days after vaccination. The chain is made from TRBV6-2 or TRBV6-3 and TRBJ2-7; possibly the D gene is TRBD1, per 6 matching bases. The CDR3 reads CASRSTGLSAFPNTYEQYF. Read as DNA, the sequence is TGTGCCAGCAGATCCACAGGGTTATCGGCCTTTCCCAATACCTACGAGCAGTACTTC.